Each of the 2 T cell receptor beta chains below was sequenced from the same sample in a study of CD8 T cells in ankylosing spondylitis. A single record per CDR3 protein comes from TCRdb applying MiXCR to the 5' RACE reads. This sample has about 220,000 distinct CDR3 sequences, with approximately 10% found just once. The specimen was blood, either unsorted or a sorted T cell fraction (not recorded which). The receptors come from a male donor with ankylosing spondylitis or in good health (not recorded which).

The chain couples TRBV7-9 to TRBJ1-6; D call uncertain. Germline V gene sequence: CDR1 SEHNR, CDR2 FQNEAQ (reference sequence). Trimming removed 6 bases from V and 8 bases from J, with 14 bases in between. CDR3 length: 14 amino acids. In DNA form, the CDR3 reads TGTGCCAGCAGGACCGGGAATAGTGATTCACCCCTCCACTTT. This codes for CASRTGNSDSPLHF.

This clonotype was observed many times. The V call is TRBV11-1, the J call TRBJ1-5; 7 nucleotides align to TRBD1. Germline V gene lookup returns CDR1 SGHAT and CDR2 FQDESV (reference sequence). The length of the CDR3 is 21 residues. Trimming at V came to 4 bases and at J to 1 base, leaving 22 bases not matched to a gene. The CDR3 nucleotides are TGTGCCAGCAGCTCCCGACGGGGAGCCAAAACCGGGACAGAGAGCAATCAGCCCCAGCATTTT. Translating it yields CASSSRRGAKTGTESNQPQHF.